These T cell receptor beta chains were read from a single sample in a study of PD-1 blockade in mismatch repair-deficient tumors. This table comes from immunoSEQ multiplex PCR, and its TCRdb copy is limited to in-frame clones, with some not included. The sample includes about 51,000 clones, about 80% seen only once; the top ten take 2.5% to 4%. Sequencing used peripheral blood, obtained 4 weeks after starting pembrolizumab. Receptors originate from an adult with mismatch repair-deficient cancer. Both conserved end residues are part of each CDR3. D genes are given only for firm matches. The size field is filled for only some rows; it gives once, few, many or a size class.

CDR3 length: 14
V gene: TRBV7-2
J gene: TRBJ2-1
clone size: few
D gene: .
CDR3 protein: CASSSRSSYNEQFF
CDR3 DNA: TGTGCCAGCAGCTCACGCAGCTCCTACAATGAGCAGTTCTTC

CDR3 length: 11
V gene: TRBV2
J gene: TRBJ1-1
clone size: once
D gene: .
CDR3 protein: CASSGVSAAFF
CDR3 DNA: TGTGCCAGCAGTGGAGTATCCGCGGCTTTCTTT

CDR3 length: 15
V gene: TRBV7-9
J gene: TRBJ2-7
clone size: few
D gene: TRBD2
CDR3 protein: CASSSGLAGGSEQYF
CDR3 DNA: TGTGCCAGCAGCTCAGGGCTAGCGGGAGGATCCGAGCAGTACTTC

CDR3 length: 16
V gene: TRBV19
J gene: TRBJ2-1
clone size: .
D gene: .
CDR3 protein: CASSKNPTLSGNEQFF
CDR3 DNA: TGTGCCAGTAGTAAAAACCCAACTCTTTCGGGGAATGAGCAGTTCTTC

CDR3 length: 16
V gene: TRBV11-3
J gene: TRBJ2-7
clone size: .
D gene: TRBD2
CDR3 protein: CASSLMTSSNSYEQYF
CDR3 DNA: TGTGCCAGCAGCCTTATGACTAGCTCCAACTCCTACGAGCAGTACTTC

CDR3 length: 14
V gene: TRBV30
J gene: TRBJ1-1
clone size: .
D gene: .
CDR3 protein: CAWGPGLADTEAFF
CDR3 DNA: TGTGCCTGGGGCCCTGGGTTAGCCGACACTGAAGCTTTCTTT

CDR3 length: 13
V gene: TRBV6-1
J gene: TRBJ2-1
clone size: few
D gene: TRBD2
CDR3 protein: CASVSGRTNEQFF
CDR3 DNA: TGTGCCAGCGTCAGCGGGAGAACGAATGAGCAGTTCTTC

CDR3 length: 11
V gene: TRBV5-6
J gene: TRBJ2-5
clone size: once
D gene: .
CDR3 protein: CASSFRETQYF
CDR3 DNA: TGTGCCAGCAGCTTTCGGGAGACCCAGTACTTC

CDR3 length: 17
V gene: TRBV29-1
J gene: TRBJ2-5
clone size: .
D gene: .
CDR3 protein: CSVEEGWRATTRETQYF
CDR3 DNA: TGCAGCGTTGAAGAGGGCTGGCGGGCAACTACAAGAGAAACCCAGTACTTC

CDR3 length: 11
V gene: TRBV28
J gene: TRBJ2-7
clone size: .
D gene: .
CDR3 protein: CASSLGAEQYF
CDR3 DNA: TGTGCCAGCAGTCTAGGGGCCGAGCAGTACTTC

CDR3 length: 13
V gene: TRBV5-5
J gene: TRBJ2-1
clone size: .
D gene: .
CDR3 protein: CASSTNPSNEQFF
CDR3 DNA: TGTGCCAGCAGTACGAACCCCTCCAATGAGCAGTTCTTC

CDR3 length: 13
V gene: TRBV2
J gene: TRBJ2-7
clone size: .
D gene: .
CDR3 protein: CASSGDLSYEQYF
CDR3 DNA: TGTGCCAGCAGCGGGGATCTTTCCTACGAGCAGTACTTC